This T cell receptor beta chain was observed in a study of T cell responses to AZD1222 COVID-19 vaccine. Study outcomes and limitations: Compared with day 0, the breadth and depth of the Spike-specific TCR repertoire rose significantly after two doses of AZD1222. Of spike-specific TCRs, nearly half reportedly target regions left unmutated in variants.

The germline V gene encodes CDR1 MDHEN and CDR2 SYDVKM. Trimming shortened V by 3 bases and J by 2 bases, and 7 bases separated the two germline ends. The CDR3 runs to 13 residues. This clone was detected a few times. Its antigen remains unknown. It was second doses at about 4 or about 12 weeks that were pooled. The repertoire was sequenced with immunoSEQ multiplex PCR; TCRdb's copy has only in-frame clones and lacks some. Seen here are 150,000 to 250,000 clones, approximately 94% observed once, and the top ten hold more than 0.8%. This TCR came from an adult who received the AZD1222 COVID-19 vaccine. V usage is TRBV28 and J usage is TRBJ1-2; no reliable D call. This sample comprised peripheral blood, obtained 28 days after the second AZD1222 dose. The CDR3 is CASSLEMNYGYTF. The CDR3 nucleotides are TGTGCCAGCAGTTTGGAGATGAACTATGGCTACACCTTC.